Shown below are 9 T cell receptor beta chains from a single sample sequenced in a study of blood T cell repertoires in COVID-19. TCRdb's table, derived via immunoSEQ multiplex PCR, lists solely in-frame clones and lacks some. The table lists 200,000 to 250,000 clones, around 87% of them singletons. Sequencing was done on a sample of PBMCs or T cells enriched from blood (not recorded which). The receptor set was obtained from a woman aged 45-65 years who had recovered from COVID-19.

The rearrangement links TRBV9 to TRBJ1-2; D is unresolved. The V gene's germline CDR1 is SGDLS and CDR2 YYNGEE. CDR3 length equals 15 residues. V was pared by 4 bases and J by 4 bases, with 17 bases between. This chain's CDR3 is CASSPNPFSIYGYTF. CDR3 in DNA: TGTGCCAGCAGCCCTAACCCGTTTTCGATCTATGGCTACACCTTC.

This sequence joins TRBV27 and TRBJ1-4; D is ambiguous. Germline V lookup: CDR1 MNHEY, CDR2 SMNVEV (reference sequence). V lost 0 bases and J lost 6, with 8 bases in between. The CDR3 contains 14 residues. The CDR3 DNA follows: TGTGCCAGCAGTTTATCGTGGCTGGATGAAAAACTGTTTTTT. It encodes CASSLSWLDEKLFF.

The chain has TRBV5-1 and TRBJ2-7; 9 bases are a match to TRBD1. V lost 4 bases to trimming and J lost 3 bases; unmatched junction nucleotides: 2. Germline CDR1 is SGHRS and CDR2 is YFSETQ. The CDR3 loop spans 13 amino acids. The CDR3 loop reads CASSRTGDYEQYF. As DNA, the CDR3 is TGCGCCAGCAGCCGGACAGGGGACTACGAGCAGTACTTC.

This clone was found a few times. The chain links TRBV19 to TRBJ1-1; D gene uncertain. Trimming removed 2 bases from V and 4 bases from J, with 14 bases in between. Looked up from germline, CDR1 is LNHDA and CDR2 is SQIVND (reference sequence). CDR3 length: 15 residues. The DNA of the CDR3 is TGTGCCAGTAGTATATCGTGGTGGCAAACCACTGAAGCTTTCTTT. Its protein product is CASSISWWQTTEAFF.

This clone has just one count. The chain employs TRBV24-1 and TRBJ2-3, with a possible D match to TRBD1 (5 bases). Trimming stripped 3 bases from V and 2 bases from J, with 8 bases between. Per the germline V gene, CDR1 is KGHDR and CDR2 is SFDVKD. The CDR3 runs to 14 residues. DNA of the CDR3: TGTGCCACCAGTGATCCGACAGCCACAGATACGCAGTATTTT. This codes for CATSDPTATDTQYF.

The chain employs TRBV6-1 and TRBJ1-6; maybe TRBD1 (5 bases). CDR3 size: 15 residues. Trimming took 2 bases from V and 11 from J, leaving 16 bases between them. Germline V gives CDR1 MNHNS, CDR2 SASEGT. CDR3 residues: CASSESRGGSAPLHF. DNA for the CDR3: TGTGCCAGCAGTGAATCGCGGGGCGGGTCGGCACCCCTCCACTTT.

The chain uses TRBV11-2 and TRBJ1-1, with TRBD1 identical over 8 bases. With V trimmed by 3 bases and J by 5 bases, 14 bases remained unmatched. The CDR3 covers 17 residues. Germline V gene data show CDR1 as SGHAT and CDR2 as FQNNGV. The CDR3 DNA is TGTGCCAGCAGCTTCCCATGGGCAGGGGGCTTCGAGACTGAAGCTTTCTTT. It yields the protein CASSFPWAGGFETEAFF.

The gene calls are TRBV10-3 and TRBJ1-2; 8 bases line up with TRBD1. V lost 10 bases to trimming and J lost 8 bases; unmatched junction nucleotides: 18. The CDR3 has 15 residues. Germline V gives CDR1 ENHRY, CDR2 SYGVKD. CDR3 residues: CATGGDRGTQYGYTF. DNA for the CDR3: TGTGCCACCGGGGGCGACAGGGGAACCCAGTACGGCTACACCTTC.

This clone has a handful of counts. This chain's CDR3 is CASIFPIRRTQPQHF. In DNA form, the CDR3 reads TGTGCCAGCATCTTTCCGATTAGGAGGACGCAGCCCCAGCATTTT. The rearrangement joins TRBV6-9 to TRBJ1-5; D is unresolved. Germline V CDR1 and CDR2: MNHGY, SVAAGI. V dropped 7 bases and J dropped 7 bases, with 20 bases sitting between them. This CDR3 contains 15 residues.